This TCR beta chain was obtained from a study of cytomegalovirus exposure and HLA in healthy donors. The primer mix had 60 Vbeta and 13 Jbeta primers. The table came from immunoSEQ multiplex PCR; TCRdb's copy has only in-frame clones and leaves some out. The sample shows about 180,000 clones, about four fifths of them seen only once. After removal of 3 bases from V and 5 bases from J, the junction contained 3 bases not matched to a gene. Germline loops: CDR1 SGDLS, CDR2 YYNGEE. The CDR3 has 13 amino acids. The TCR sequence derives from a woman in her twenties or thirties in good health and CMV-seronegative. The sample taken for sequencing was PBMCs. This rearrangement joins TRBV9 to TRBJ1-2, with TRBD1 matching 8 bases. The CDR3 reads CASSGGTGYGYTF. The CDR3 nucleotides read TGTGCCAGCAGCGGGGGGACAGGATATGGCTACACCTTC.